The 5 T cell receptor beta chains given below trace back to one sample, sequenced in a study of cytomegalovirus exposure and HLA in healthy donors. Clones were read by immunoSEQ multiplex PCR, and TCRdb kept only the in-frame ones, dropping some. The sample holds 120,000 to 150,000 clones, roughly 90% seen once. The sequencing input was PBMCs. The origin of the receptors is a man between 18 and 29 years old in good health and CMV-seronegative.

This chain links TRBV7-2 with TRBJ2-5, with D possibly matching TRBD1 (6 bases). The V and J ends lost 5 bases and 6 bases respectively, with 10 bases between them. Germline V gives CDR1 SGHTA, CDR2 FQGNSA. This CDR3 region has 12 residues. CDR3 bases: TGTGCCAGCAGCCTCAGGGGAAAGACCCAGTACTTC. It codes for CASSLRGKTQYF. Based on the CDR3 plus reference TRBV7-2 and TRBJ2-5, the full variable domain is GAGVSQSPSNKVTEKGKDVELRCDPISGHTALYWYRQSLGQGLEFLIYFQGNSAPDKSGLPSDRFSAERTGGSVSTLTIQRTQQEDSAVYLCASSLRGKTQYFGPGTRLLVL.

The chain is built from TRBV6-1 and TRBJ2-1; unclear D gene. This CDR3 is 15 amino acids long. CDR1 MNHNS and CDR2 SASEGT come from the germline V gene. Trimming took 3 bases from V and 0 from J, leaving 9 bases between them. CDR3 coding DNA: TGTGCCAGCAGTGACCCGAGATTCTCCTACAATGAGCAGTTCTTC. Its translation: CASSDPRFSYNEQFF.

This rearrangement joins TRBV27 to TRBJ1-1; D is ambiguous. V lost 4 bases to trimming and J lost 8 bases, with 11 bases between them. This CDR3 is built from 12 residues. Germline lookup yields CDR1 MNHEY and CDR2 SMNVEV (reference sequence). The DNA for the CDR3 is TGTGCCAGCAGTTCCGGGAGCAGGGAAGCTTTCTTT. Translating it yields CASSSGSREAFF.

V and J are TRBV10-2 and TRBJ2-7, with D maybe TRBD2 (6 bases). CDR1 is WSHSY and CDR2 is SAAADI in the germline V gene. The CDR3 is made up of 14 amino acids. The V end lost 3 bases, the J end lost 4 bases, and 13 bases lay between the germline ends. In nucleotides, the CDR3 is TGCGCCAGCAGTGAATGGAGGGGCAGATACGAGCAGTACTTC. Translating gives CASSEWRGRYEQYF.

This clone appeared a few times. The genes are TRBV30 and TRBJ1-1, with D perhaps matching TRBD1 (5 bases). Germline CDR1 is GTSNPN and CDR2 is SVGIG (reference sequence). This CDR3 contains 12 residues. Trimming removed 2 bases at V and 10 bases at J, with 14 bases between. As DNA, the CDR3 is TGTGCCTGGAGTAACACAAGGGGTGCAGCTTTCTTT. It translates to CAWSNTRGAAFF.